Listed here are 17 T cell receptor beta chains from one sample, sequenced in a study of shared clonotypes between healthy human individuals. The data were produced by immunoSEQ multiplex PCR, yet TCRdb's version contains in-frame clones alone and is incomplete. Here the sample spans 550,000 to 850,000 clones, under 80% being singletons. Sequencing input: memory CD4+ T cells sorted from blood. Regarding subset: CD45RA-negative fraction. The receptor set was obtained from a woman aged 25 to 39 in good health.

This clone was seen a handful of times. The V gene is TRBV28, the J gene TRBJ2-3; D not certain. This CDR3 has 11 residues. Looked up from germline, CDR1 is MDHEN and CDR2 is SYDVKM. With 5 bases removed from V and 4 bases from J, the gap between germline ends came to 4 bases. CDR3 in amino acids: CASSDSDTQYF. The CDR3, as DNA: TGTGCCAGCAGTGATTCAGATACGCAGTATTTT. Complete variable domain (other parts from reference TRBV28 and TRBJ2-3): DVKVTQSSRYLVKRTGEKVFLECVQDMDHENMFWYRQDPGLGLRLIYFSYDVKMKEKGDIPEGYSVSREKKERFSLILESASTNQTSMYLCASSDSDTQYFGPGTRLTVL.

This clone came up once. This chain joins TRBV11-3 and TRBJ2-1; 12 bases match TRBD2. The CDR3 has 15 amino acids. The germline V gene has CDR1 SGHNT and CDR2 YENEEA. V gave up 5 bases and J gave up 9 bases; unmatched junction bases: 8. CDR3 sequence reads: CASSPPTSGRAEQFF. The CDR3 bases are TGTGCCAGCAGCCCGCCGACTAGCGGGAGAGCTGAGCAGTTCTTC.

A word on this clone: This same CDR3 is encoded by further DNA sequences in the sample. V and J are TRBV4-1 and TRBJ1-1; 7 positions agree with TRBD1. The V segment lost 6 bases and the J segment 0 bases; nucleotides outside the gene matches: 16. Germline CDR1 reads MGHRA; CDR2 reads YSYEKL. The CDR3 loop spans 18 amino acids. The CDR3 sequence: CASSGLWDSWIMNTEAFF. DNA for the CDR3: TGCGCCAGCAGTGGACTTTGGGACAGCTGGATCATGAACACTGAAGCTTTCTTT.

The chain combines TRBV28 with TRBJ2-5; no definite D call. Trimming removed 4 bases at V and 1 base at J, with 13 bases between. The CDR3 covers 15 residues. Germline V lookup: CDR1 MDHEN, CDR2 SYDVKM. The CDR3 spells CASSSRQWGQETQYF. The CDR3 DNA reads as TGTGCCAGCAGTTCCCGGCAGTGGGGCCAAGAGACCCAGTACTTC.

The chain links TRBV10-1 to TRBJ2-3, with 13 positions matching TRBD2. Losses at the gene ends were 4 bases for V and 4 bases for J; bases not matched to a gene: 11. Germline V gene sequence: CDR1 WNHNN, CDR2 SYGVQD (reference sequence). CDR3 length: 18 residues. CDR3 in DNA: TGCGCCAGCAGTGGTACCGGGACTAGCGGGACCCATCCAGATACGCAGTATTTT. As protein: CASSGTGTSGTHPDTQYF.

This chain connects TRBV2 to TRBJ2-2; D is possibly TRBD1 (6 bases). CDR1 is SNHLY and CDR2 is FYNNEI in the germline V gene. V was cut by 7 bases and J by 4 bases, with 19 bases left in between. CDR3 length: 16 amino acids. CDR3 DNA sequence: TGTGCCAGCACCCGACAGGCCACTTATTCCACCGGGGAGCTGTTTTTT. Protein: CASTRQATYSTGELFF.

This chain uses TRBV15 with TRBJ2-7; 11 nucleotides match TRBD2. V lost 2 bases, J lost 7 bases, and 13 bases stayed unmatched. Per the germline V gene, CDR1 is LNHNV and CDR2 is YYDKDF (reference sequence). The CDR3 covers 17 residues. The CDR3 spells CATSRPGTSGGGGEQYF. CDR3 sequence (DNA): TGTGCCACCAGCAGACCCGGGACTAGCGGTGGGGGGGGAGAGCAGTACTTC. Filled out from reference TRBV15 and TRBJ2-7, the complete variable domain reads DAMVIQNPRYQVTQFGKPVTLSCSQTLNHNVMYWYQQKSSQAPKLLFHYYDKDFNNEADTPDNFQSRRPNTSFCFLDIRSPGLGDTAMYLCATSRPGTSGGGGEQYFGPGTRLTVT.

This clone is a singleton in its sample. The gene calls are TRBV7-2 and TRBJ1-3; possible D gene TRBD1, 6 bases. V gave up 6 bases and J gave up 0 bases, with 12 bases separating them. This CDR3 contains 15 residues. Germline CDR1 SGHTA, CDR2 FQGNSA. The CDR3 nucleotides are TGTGCCAGCAGAACGCAGGGGTTCTCTGGAAACACCATATATTTT. The encoded protein is CASRTQGFSGNTIYF.

This clone was detected only a few times. The J gene is TRBJ2-3, the V gene TRBV5-4; 14 nucleotides agree with TRBD2. The germline V gene has CDR1 SGHNT and CDR2 YYREEE (reference sequence). Trimming removed 1 base from V and 4 bases from J; junction bases left unmatched: 2. The CDR3 contains 16 residues. CDR3 DNA: TGTGCCAGCAGCTTGCGACTAGCGGGAGGGGCAGATACGCAGTATTTT. Translating gives CASSLRLAGGADTQYF.

The chain recombines TRBV28 with TRBJ2-7; D may be TRBD1 (5 bases). Trimming shortened V by 8 bases and J by 0 bases, and 14 bases separated the two germline ends. The CDR3 spans 14 residues. Per germline, CDR1 MDHEN and CDR2 SYDVKM. CDR3 amino acids: CASGPMDNSYEQYF. As DNA, the CDR3 is TGTGCCAGCGGTCCGATGGACAACTCCTACGAGCAGTACTTC. Full variable domain (outside the CDR3, taken from reference TRBV28 and TRBJ2-7): DVKVTQSSRYLVKRTGEKVFLECVQDMDHENMFWYRQDPGLGLRLIYFSYDVKMKEKGDIPEGYSVSREKKERFSLILESASTNQTSMYLCASGPMDNSYEQYFGPGTRLTVT.

This chain joins TRBV2 and TRBJ1-2; D remains unclear. Between the trimmed V and J ends, which lost 6 bases and 1 base, there was a span of 15 bases. The germline V gene encodes CDR1 SNHLY and CDR2 FYNNEI. CDR3 length: 15 amino acids. The CDR3 region has the DNA TGTGCCAGCAGGCCCAAGACATTTGGTAACTATGGCTACACCTTC. Translation: CASRPKTFGNYGYTF.

The rearrangement links TRBV6-6 to TRBJ2-7; no firm D call. CDR3 length: 11 residues. Germline CDR1 MNHNY, CDR2 SVGAGI (reference sequence). In nucleotides, the CDR3 is TGTGACGTCAGACCCTACTACGAGCAGTACTTC. Translated, it gives CDVRPYYEQYF.

DNA for the CDR3: TGCAGCGTTGTGGGGACAGGGAAACTTGAAGCTTTCTTT. As protein: CSVVGTGKLEAFF. The genes are TRBV29-1 and TRBJ1-1; TRBD1 matches 9 bases. CDR1 and CDR2 (germline): SQVTM, ANQGSEA. The V and J ends lost 4 bases and 7 bases, in that order; junction bases with no gene match: 7. The CDR3 contains 13 residues.

The V and J genes are TRBV6-1 and TRBJ2-3; D is perhaps TRBD1 or TRBD2 (5 bases each). CDR1 and CDR2 (germline): MNHNS, SASEGT. CDR3 length equals 13 residues. The V and J ends lost 10 bases and 0 bases respectively, with 11 bases between them. The CDR3, as DNA: TGTGCCACAGGGAGACTGAGCACAGATACGCAGTATTTT. Translated: CATGRLSTDTQYF.

The chain combines TRBV7-9 with TRBJ2-3, with 10 bases lining up with TRBD1. The CDR3 covers 14 residues. Trimming took 7 bases from V and 1 from J; bases not matched to a gene: 2. Germline V gene sequence: CDR1 SEHNR, CDR2 FQNEAQ (reference sequence). CDR3 in DNA: TGTGCCAGCATCGGGACAGGGGGCACAGATACGCAGTATTTT. It encodes CASIGTGGTDTQYF. The full variable domain, in which reference TRBV7-9 and TRBJ2-3 provide the parts outside the CDR3, is DTGVSQNPRHKITKRGQNVTFRCDPISEHNRLYWYRQTLGQGPEFLTYFQNEAQLEKSRLLSDRFSAERPKGSFSTLEIQRTEQGDSAMYLCASIGTGGTDTQYFGPGTRLTVL.

The V gene is TRBV5-1, the J gene TRBJ2-1, with 9 positions matching TRBD2. Germline assignment: CDR1 SGHRS and CDR2 YFSETQ. V was pared by 3 bases and J by 4 bases, with 5 bases of the junction left unmatched. The CDR3 consists of 15 residues. CDR3 DNA sequence: TGCGCCAGCAGCTCCTCTAGCGGGGATTACAATGAGCAGTTCTTC. Translated, it gives CASSSSSGDYNEQFF.

Concerning this clone: Other DNA sequences in the same sample also yield this CDR3. The chain couples TRBV28 to TRBJ2-7; 10 bases are a match to TRBD1. V shed 5 bases, J shed 3 bases, and the junction held 7 bases outside the gene matches. The CDR3 is 15 residues long. Germline assignment: CDR1 MDHEN and CDR2 SYDVKM. CDR3 bases: TGTGCCAGCAGTCCCGCCGGGACAGGGGTCTACGAGCAGTACTTC. Protein product: CASSPAGTGVYEQYF. The whole variable domain, remainder taken from reference TRBV28 and TRBJ2-7, is DVKVTQSSRYLVKRTGEKVFLECVQDMDHENMFWYRQDPGLGLRLIYFSYDVKMKEKGDIPEGYSVSREKKERFSLILESASTNQTSMYLCASSPAGTGVYEQYFGPGTRLTVT.